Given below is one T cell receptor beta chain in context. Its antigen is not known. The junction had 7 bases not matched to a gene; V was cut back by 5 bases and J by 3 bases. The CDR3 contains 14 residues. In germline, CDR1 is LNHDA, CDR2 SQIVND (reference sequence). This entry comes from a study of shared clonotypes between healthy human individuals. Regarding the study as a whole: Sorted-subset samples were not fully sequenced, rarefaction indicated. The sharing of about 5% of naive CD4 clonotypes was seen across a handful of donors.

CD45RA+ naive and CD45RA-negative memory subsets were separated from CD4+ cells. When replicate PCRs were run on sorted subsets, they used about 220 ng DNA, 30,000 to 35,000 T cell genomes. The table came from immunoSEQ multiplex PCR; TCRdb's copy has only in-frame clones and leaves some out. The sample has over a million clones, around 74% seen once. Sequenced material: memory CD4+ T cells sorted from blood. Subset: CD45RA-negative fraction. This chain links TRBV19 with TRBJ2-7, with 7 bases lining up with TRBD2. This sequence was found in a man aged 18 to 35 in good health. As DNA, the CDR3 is TGTGCCAGTAGTGTGCAGGGAGGGGACTACGAGCAGTACTTC. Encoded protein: CASSVQGGDYEQYF.